Listed below are T cell receptor beta chains from one sample, sequenced in a study of T cell repertoires in cytomegalovirus infection. MiXCR, run by TCRdb on the reads, gives a single entry per CDR3 protein. The sample has around 140,000 distinct CDR3 sequences, 5% to 6.5% seen once. The sample was PBMCs. Source of these receptors: a human donor in good health (CMV status not recorded). Some clones in this sample may be carry-over from other donors' samples. CDR3s include the opening cysteine and the closing phenylalanine or tryptophan. Each record gives: D gene, J gene, clone size, V gene, CDR3 protein, CDR3 DNA. The D gene is left open where the match is weak. Part of the rows lack a size; the others show once, few, many or a class for expanded clones.

-,TRBJ1-2,many,TRBV12-3/TRBV12-4,CASKSTGLYGYTF,TGTGCCAGCAAGTCCACAGGGCTCTATGGCTACACCTTC
-,TRBJ2-1,-,TRBV29-1,CSASEGGHEQFF,TGCAGCGCCTCAGAGGGGGGCCATGAGCAGTTCTTC
-,TRBJ2-3,many,TRBV7-9,CASSSVDTQYF,TGTGCCAGCAGCTCGGTGGATACGCAGTATTTT
-,TRBJ1-1,many,TRBV7-3,CASSLERQNTEAFF,TGTGCCAGCAGCTTAGAAAGGCAGAACACTGAAGCTTTCTTT
-,TRBJ2-3,many,TRBV6-2/TRBV6-3,CASSYYSTGTDTQYF,TGTGCCAGCAGTTACTATTCCACGGGCACAGATACGCAGTATTTT
TRBD1,TRBJ1-6,many,TRBV7-2,CASSLTGVSYNSPLHF,TGTGCCAGCAGCTTGACAGGGGTCTCCTATAATTCACCCCTCCACTTT
-,TRBJ2-3,many,TRBV9,CASSVEGSGGLGDTQYF,TGTGCCAGCAGCGTTGAAGGTAGTGGGGGCCTGGGAGATACGCAGTATTTT
-,TRBJ2-7,many,TRBV12-3/TRBV12-4,CASSSGTAHEQYF,TGTGCCAGCAGTTCTGGGACGGCCCACGAGCAGTACTTC
-,TRBJ2-3,many,TRBV12-3/TRBV12-4,CASSLDPLGSDTQYF,TGTGCCAGCAGTTTAGATCCTCTTGGGTCAGATACGCAGTATTTT
TRBD2,TRBJ2-3,many,TRBV7-2,CASGRGLAGGPDTQYF,TGTGCCAGCGGACGGGGACTAGCGGGGGGTCCAGATACGCAGTATTTT
TRBD1,TRBJ2-7,many,TRBV20-1,CSASGGQGTYEQYF,TGCAGTGCTAGTGGGGGACAGGGGACTTACGAGCAGTACTTC
-,TRBJ2-5,many,TRBV28,CASIRVAAQETQYF,TGTGCCAGCATACGAGTGGCCGCGCAAGAGACCCAGTACTTC
-,TRBJ1-2,many,TRBV11-2,CASSRGRDYTF,TGTGCCAGCAGCCGTGGGAGAGACTACACCTTC
TRBD1,TRBJ1-2,-,TRBV29-1,CSVLTGDYGYTF,TGCAGCGTTCTTACAGGGGACTATGGCTACACCTTC
-,TRBJ1-5,-,TRBV6-5,CASSSDRTQPQHF,TGTGCCAGCAGCTCCGACAGGACCCAGCCCCAGCATTTT
-,TRBJ2-3,-,TRBV29-1,CSVESGIVGTDTQYF,TGCAGCGTTGAGTCAGGGATCGTTGGCACAGATACGCAGTATTTT
-,TRBJ2-5,few,TRBV30,CAWSGASLAETQYF,TGTGCCTGGAGTGGAGCGAGCCTCGCGGAGACCCAGTACTTC
-,TRBJ1-5,many,TRBV7-2,CASSLWASNQPQHF,TGTGCCAGCAGCTTATGGGCTAGCAATCAGCCCCAGCATTTT
-,TRBJ2-2,many,TRBV6-2/TRBV6-3,CASSTRGGGLNTGELFF,TGTGCCAGCAGCACCCGGGGCGGGGGCCTGAACACCGGGGAGCTGTTTTTT
-,TRBJ2-6,many,TRBV7-9,CASSLWSGEWQAYSGANVLTF,TGTGCCAGCAGCTTATGGTCGGGGGAGTGGCAGGCCTACTCTGGGGCCAACGTCCTGACTTTC
-,TRBJ1-1,-,TRBV19,CASGRNTEAFF,TGTGCCAGCGGACGGAACACTGAAGCTTTCTTT
-,TRBJ1-1,few,TRBV3-1,CASSQVFDPRPFF,TGTGCCAGCAGCCAAGTGTTTGATCCAAGGCCTTTCTTT
-,TRBJ1-1,many,TRBV29-1,CSAADSPNTEAFF,TGCAGCGCCGCGGACAGTCCAAACACTGAAGCTTTCTTT
TRBD1,TRBJ1-6,-,TRBV4-2,CASSQAGTGGNSPLHF,TGTGCCAGCAGCCAAGCGGGGACAGGGGGAAATTCACCCCTCCACTTT